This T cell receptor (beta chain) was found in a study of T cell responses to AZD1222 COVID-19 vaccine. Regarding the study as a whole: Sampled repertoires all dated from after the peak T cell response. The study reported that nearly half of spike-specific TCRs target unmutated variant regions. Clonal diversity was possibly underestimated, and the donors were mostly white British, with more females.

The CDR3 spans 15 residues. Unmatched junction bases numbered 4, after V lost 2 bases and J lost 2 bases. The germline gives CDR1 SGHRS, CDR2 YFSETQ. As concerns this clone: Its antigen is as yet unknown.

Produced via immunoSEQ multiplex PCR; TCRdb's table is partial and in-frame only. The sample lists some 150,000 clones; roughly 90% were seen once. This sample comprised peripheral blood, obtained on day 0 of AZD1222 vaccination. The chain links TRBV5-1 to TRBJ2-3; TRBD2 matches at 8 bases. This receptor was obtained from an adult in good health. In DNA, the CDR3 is TGCGCCAGCAGCTTTAGCGGGGCAGACACAGATACGCAGTATTTT. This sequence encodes CASSFSGADTDTQYF.